This TCR beta chain was recovered during a study of CD8 T cells in Susac syndrome. The germline gives CDR1 SNHLY, CDR2 FYNNEI. The CDR3 covers 13 residues. Germline trimming cut 8 bases from V and 5 bases from J; bases unmatched to any gene: 6. The authors reverse transcribed about 0.45 to 1 ug RNA with random hexamers. TCRdb reanalysed the immunoSEQ multiplex PCR reads using MiXCR and keeps one entry per CDR3 protein. Here the sample spans a few hundred thousand distinct CDR3 sequences, approximately 95% being singletons. The sequenced target, TCR beta, came from blood CD8+ and CD4+ T cells. The source material was CD4+ T cells from PBMCs. This TCR came from a human donor with multiple sclerosis. The chain links TRBV2 to TRBJ2-7, with TRBD1 matching 10 bases. The CDR3 loop reads CASSVDRGNEQYF. The CDR3 nucleotides read TGTGCCAGCTCTGTGGACAGGGGGAACGAGCAGTACTTC.